Sequencing of this TCR beta chain was carried out in a study of OX40 agonist ivuxolimab in advanced cancers. Study-level background: A mean age of roughly 66 years, range 23 to 79, was recorded, and under 85% were male. Enrollees could have had prior anti-PD-1, anti-PD-L1 or anti-CTLA-4 therapy, which more than 30% had received.

TCRdb's copy holds only in-frame clones and misses some; the assay was immunoSEQ multiplex PCR. Among about 48,000 clones, 80% to 95% were seen once, and the ten largest hold over 6.5%. The study's findings and limits: Relatively little clonal expansion, among the lowest observed, appeared in partial responders at 0.1-3.0 mg/kg.

The germline gives CDR1 MNHEY, CDR2 SVGAGI. CDR3 length: 15 amino acids. V was clipped by 2 bases and J by 5 bases; unmatched bases: 4. Note on this clone: Its antigen remains unknown.

The J gene is TRBJ2-1, the V gene TRBV6-5; 9 bases line up with TRBD1. This TCR derives from an adult with an advanced solid tumor such as melanoma, head and neck, liver or kidney cancer. The sequenced sample was CD4+ or CD8+ T cells sorted from blood, obtained in a trial of the OX40 agonist ivuxolimab. In nucleotides, the CDR3 is TGTGCCAGCAGTTACAGACAGGGGGTCAACAATGAGCAGTTCTTC. This sequence encodes CASSYRQGVNNEQFF.